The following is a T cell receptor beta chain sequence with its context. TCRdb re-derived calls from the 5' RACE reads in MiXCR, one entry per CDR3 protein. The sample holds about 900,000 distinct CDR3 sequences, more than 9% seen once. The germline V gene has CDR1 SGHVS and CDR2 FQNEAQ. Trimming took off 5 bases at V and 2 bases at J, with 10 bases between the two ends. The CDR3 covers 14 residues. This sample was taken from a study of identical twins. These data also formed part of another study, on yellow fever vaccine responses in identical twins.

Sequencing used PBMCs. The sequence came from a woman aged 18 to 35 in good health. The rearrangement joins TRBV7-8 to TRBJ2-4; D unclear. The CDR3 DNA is TGTGCCAGCAGCCCCACGGATTCCAAAAACATTCAGTACTTC. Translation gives CASSPTDSKNIQYF.